This T cell receptor (beta chain) was found in a study of blood T cell repertoires in COVID-19. Study summary: The origin of the acute and convalescent COVID-19 samples was the United States, Italy and Spain. T cells, B-cell-depleted T cells, or PBMCs provided the cDNA or gDNA that served as material.

Original handling: It was from reference gene primer amplification that nucleated cell counts were estimated. Sequenced by immunoSEQ multiplex PCR; TCRdb stores in-frame clones only, minus some. V and J calls and clone size are those listed in that table; D and trimming were worked out from the DNA. The sample has 250,000 to 350,000 clones, 75% to 90% seen once. CDR1 is SGHTS, CDR2 YDEGEE, per germline. There are 17 residues in the CDR3. V lost 4 bases to trimming and J lost 1 base, with 18 bases between them. The rearrangement uses TRBV5-8 and TRBJ2-1; maybe TRBD2 (7 bases). Sequencing was carried out using peripheral blood. This TCR was recovered from a woman aged 50 to 65 who had recovered from COVID-19. The CDR3 DNA reads TGTGCCAGCAGCAGGGAGGGGGTTCTCGGGTCCTACAATGAGCAGTTCTTC. Its protein is CASSREGVLGSYNEQFF.